One sample yielded the 16 T cell receptor beta chains listed below, sequenced in a study of cytomegalovirus exposure and HLA in healthy donors. Researchers ran the PCR with 60 Vbeta and 13 Jbeta primers. Clones were read by immunoSEQ multiplex PCR, and TCRdb kept only the in-frame ones, dropping some. The sample has 150,000 to 200,000 clones, around 87% seen once; the top ten hold 1.5% to 2%. The sequencing sample was made of PBMCs. These receptors all come from a woman between 18 and 30 years old in good health and CMV-seronegative.

This chain uses TRBV6-1 with TRBJ1-2, with 7 bases identical to TRBD1. Germline CDR1 is MNHNS and CDR2 is SASEGT. V was clipped by 2 bases and J by 8 bases; unmatched bases: 11. The CDR3 is made up of 15 amino acids. CDR3 sequence: CASSETATGLEGYTF. DNA for the CDR3: TGTGCCAGCAGTGAAACCGCGACAGGGTTAGAGGGCTACACCTTC.

The chain recombines TRBV27 with TRBJ2-1; maybe TRBD2 (7 bases). The CDR3 length is 14 residues. The V end lost 2 bases, the J end lost 6 bases, and 11 bases lay between the germline ends. Germline lookup yields CDR1 MNHEY and CDR2 SMNVEV (reference sequence). CDR3 sequence reads: CASSLAGAPNEQFF. The CDR3 coding sequence is TGTGCCAGCAGTTTAGCGGGGGCGCCCAATGAGCAGTTCTTC.

The chain is built from TRBV7-9 and TRBJ2-3; 7 bases agree with TRBD2. The germline V gene has CDR1 SEHNR and CDR2 FQNEAQ (reference sequence). V lost 0 bases to trimming and J lost 1 base; unmatched junction nucleotides: 13. CDR3 length equals 19 residues. CDR3 sequence reads: CASSLAFPHGLGGTDTQYF. In nucleotides, the CDR3 is TGTGCCAGCAGCTTAGCGTTCCCTCACGGACTAGGAGGCACAGATACGCAGTATTTT.

Only a few counts were recorded for this clone. The chain carries TRBV6-6 and TRBJ1-1; D gene uncertain. CDR3 length: 15 residues. CDR1 MNHNY and CDR2 SVGAGI come from the germline V gene (reference sequence). Trimming removed 2 bases at V and 1 base at J, with 11 bases between. The CDR3 DNA reads TGTGCCAGCAGTTACCGGTGGAGTGGGAACACTGAAGCTTTCTTT. This sequence encodes CASSYRWSGNTEAFF.

The chain has TRBV30 and TRBJ1-6, with a possible D match to TRBD1 (5 bases). CDR1 is GTSNPN, CDR2 SVGIG, per germline (reference sequence). There are 17 residues in the CDR3. The V gene lost 0 bases and the J gene lost 0 bases, with 12 bases spanning the gap. The CDR3 loop reads CAWSVKGKSSYNSPLHF. The CDR3 nucleotides read TGTGCCTGGAGTGTAAAGGGGAAGAGCTCCTATAATTCACCCCTCCACTTT.

J is TRBJ2-1 and V is TRBV4-2; 11 bases are shared with TRBD2. J was trimmed by 10 bases and V by 0 bases; bases with no gene match: 11. Germline V gene lookup returns CDR1 LGHNA and CDR2 YNFKEQ. The CDR3 extends over 17 amino acids. The CDR3 here is CASSQDPTSGGSSEQFF. The CDR3 DNA reads TGTGCCAGCAGCCAAGACCCTACTAGCGGGGGATCATCGGAGCAGTTCTTC.

This chain connects TRBV27 to TRBJ2-7; no clear D. The CDR3 runs 13 residues. V was trimmed by 9 bases and J by 2 bases, leaving 14 bases between them. CDR1 and CDR2 from the germline V gene are MNHEY and SMNVEV (reference sequence). CDR3 sequence reads: CASQAGGPYEQYF. The CDR3 coding sequence is TGTGCCAGTCAGGCAGGTGGGCCCTACGAGCAGTACTTC.

The sample holds one count of this clone. The rearrangement links TRBV28 to TRBJ1-1; 10 bases are a match to TRBD1. CDR1 and CDR2 from the germline V gene are MDHEN and SYDVKM. After removal of 5 bases from V and 11 bases from J, the junction contained 8 bases not matched to a gene. The CDR3 sequence is 13 residues long. CDR3 nucleotide sequence: TGTGCCAGCAGTGGACAGACAGGGGGCGAGGCTTTCTTT. This codes for CASSGQTGGEAFF.

The rearrangement links TRBV5-8 to TRBJ2-7; TRBD1 is a possible D gene (6 bases). Germline CDR1 reads SGHTS; CDR2 reads YDEGEE. Trimming cost V 0 bases and J 3 bases, with 13 bases left between them. The CDR3 sequence is 15 residues long. DNA for the CDR3: TGTGCCAGCAGCTTGGGCCAGGGGTACGACTACGAGCAGTACTTC. It translates to CASSLGQGYDYEQYF.

This chain connects TRBV5-3 to TRBJ2-1; the D gene is possibly TRBD1 (6 bases). TRBV5-3 is marked as an open reading frame, function uncertain. This CDR3 has 15 residues. Trimming pared 0 bases from V and 4 bases from J, leaving 11 bases between. The CDR3 reads CARSLGQGPYNEQFF. The CDR3 DNA is TGTGCCAGAAGCTTGGGGCAGGGGCCTTACAATGAGCAGTTCTTC.

This clone was detected only once. The chain uses TRBV10-3 and TRBJ2-3; TRBD2 agrees at 7 bases. The CDR3 loop spans 17 amino acids. The germline V gene has CDR1 ENHRY and CDR2 SYGVKD. V gave up 5 bases and J gave up 9 bases; unmatched junction bases: 20. The chain's CDR3 is CAISTPGPSGAPPTQYF. The DNA of the CDR3 is TGTGCCATCAGTACCCCGGGCCCTAGCGGCGCGCCCCCCACGCAGTATTTT.

V usage is TRBV19 and J usage is TRBJ2-1, with 10 bases lining up with TRBD2. Trimming removed 3 bases from V and 6 bases from J; junction bases left unmatched: 11. CDR1 is LNHDA and CDR2 is SQIVND in the germline V gene (reference sequence). CDR3 length: 17 residues. This CDR3 reads CASSILGGAGGRNEQFF. The DNA for the CDR3 is TGTGCCAGTAGTATTCTTGGGGGAGCGGGAGGGCGCAATGAGCAGTTCTTC.

This chain links TRBV7-9 with TRBJ2-5; 11 bases line up with TRBD1. Unmatched junction bases numbered 6, after V lost 4 bases and J lost 5 bases. Looked up from germline, CDR1 is SEHNR and CDR2 is FQNEAQ (reference sequence). This CDR3 is 15 amino acids long. The DNA for the CDR3 is TGTGCCAGCAGCTCGGGACAGGGGGTCTGGGAGACCCAGTACTTC. Protein product: CASSSGQGVWETQYF.

This chain connects TRBV10-2 to TRBJ1-3; D gene ambiguous. Germline V CDR1 and CDR2: WSHSY, SAAADI. The germline V and J ends were trimmed by 8 bases and 8 bases, with 10 bases remaining between them. This CDR3 has 11 amino acids. This CDR3 is CASGGYDTIYF. The CDR3 coding sequence is TGCGCCAGCGGAGGTTATGACACCATATATTTT.

There are a few counts of this clone. The J gene is TRBJ1-1, the V gene TRBV5-1, with TRBD1 matching over 7 bases. Germline loops: CDR1 SGHRS, CDR2 YFSETQ. V trimming: 3 bases; J trimming: 4 bases; junction bases outside the gene matches: 6. The CDR3 is 14 residues long. The DNA of the CDR3 is TGCGCCAGCAGCTCCGACAGGGCGGTCACTGAAGCTTTCTTT. Its translation: CASSSDRAVTEAFF.

The CDR3 nucleotides read TGTGCCAGCAGCTTTCGAAATGGAAGACACTCCTACAATGAGCAGTTCTTC. It specifies CASSFRNGRHSYNEQFF. The chain carries TRBV7-9 and TRBJ2-1; no reliable D call. The CDR3 has 17 residues. Trimming stripped 3 bases from V and 0 bases from J, with 15 bases between. Germline-derived CDR1 and CDR2 are SEHNR and FQNEAQ (reference sequence).